This record looks at one T cell receptor beta chain sequence and its context. What it recognizes is unknown. Clones were read by immunoSEQ multiplex PCR, and TCRdb kept only the in-frame ones, dropping some. The repertoire holds around 30,000 clones, with roughly two thirds as singletons. Before sequencing, viral peptide pools were used by the ViraFEST assay to expand antigen-specific CD4+ T cells. Around day 10 of culture, CD4+ T cells were separated out. Vaccine recipients, nucleocapsid antibody negative, had no prior SARS-CoV-2 infection. After approximately 2 million PBMC were placed in each well, they were cultured with approximately 9.1 IU/ml IL-2 and roughly 10 ug/ml peptides. Half-medium replacement with IL-2 medium occurred on days 3 and 7. The sample belongs to a study of vaccination effects on CD4 cells after COVID-19. Whole-study results and caveats: Nearly all vaccine-induced clones in healthy recipients recognized only SARS-CoV-2.

This CDR3 comprises 16 residues. J was trimmed by 2 bases and V by 3 bases; bases with no gene match: 7. Germline V gives CDR1 MNHNS, CDR2 SASEGT. This TCR derives from a human donor who received a COVID-19 vaccine. The chain joins TRBV6-1 to TRBJ2-3, with 8 bases aligning to TRBD2. Sample: CD4+ T cells from PBMCs cultured with HCoV-229E spike peptides, taken before COVID-19 vaccination. CDR3 protein: CASSEVAGYFTDTQYF. The CDR3 DNA is TGTGCCAGCAGTGAGGTAGCGGGGTACTTCACAGATACGCAGTATTTT.